Listed below are T cell receptor beta chains from one sample, sequenced in a study of T-cell reconstitution after alpha-beta-depleted transplantation in children. A single record per CDR3 protein comes from TCRdb applying MiXCR to the PCR reads. The sample contains 440,000 or so distinct CDR3 sequences, around two fifths of which appear only once. The source was PBMCs, collected before TCRalphabeta/CD19-depleted stem cell transplant. All receptors derive from a girl aged 2-10 years with aplastic anemia, due to receive a stem cell transplant. The conserved cysteine and the conserved F or W are not part of the CDR3 here. Not all rows give a size; the values are once, few, many and, for expanded clones, a class.

v_gene	j_gene	abundance	CDR3aa
TRBV6-1	TRBJ2-3	.	ASSRQGPDTQY
TRBV10-2	TRBJ1-1	few	ASSGGGEEAF
TRBV5-1	TRBJ1-1	.	ASSWEGHTEAF
TRBV18	TRBJ2-6	.	ASSWIRDRGAGANVLT
TRBV11-2	TRBJ2-1	many	ASSLTPRVYNEQF
TRBV28	TRBJ1-5	.	ASSTHRDNSNQPQH
TRBV7-9	TRBJ2-7	.	ASSSSLAGGSYEQY
TRBV10-3	TRBJ2-3	.	AISASGTSGGAVDTQY
TRBV5-1	TRBJ2-3	.	ASSWFGSGGRDTQY
TRBV29-1	TRBJ2-2	once	SVRQGFTGELF
TRBV6-1	TRBJ1-1	.	ASRRQGPNTEAF
TRBV20-1	TRBJ2-7	many	SGGTVYEQY
TRBV25-1	TRBJ2-5	many	ASSEGNIRKGEKTQY
TRBV5-4	TRBJ2-2	once	ASSPHGGELF
TRBV27	TRBJ2-3	.	ASSAENRRADTQY
TRBV10-3	TRBJ2-3	once	AISTAGGRTDTQY
TRBV28	TRBJ2-5	.	ASSSNSGETQY
TRBV20-1	TRBJ2-5	.	SASGGGRETQY
TRBV15	TRBJ2-5	.	ATSRETGGDWETQY
TRBV7-2	TRBJ2-1	many	ASSPQAGVTYNEQF
TRBV5-1	TRBJ1-1	.	ASSFDRAVTEAF
TRBV30	TRBJ1-2	.	AWEAGQGYGYT
TRBV20-1	TRBJ2-3	.	SASDRVSDTQY
TRBV20-1	TRBJ1-6	.	SARDQGGPLH
TRBV4-3	TRBJ2-7	.	ASSVPGTGSCESEQY
TRBV15	TRBJ1-1	.	ATSRGQDEAF
TRBV4-3	TRBJ1-4	.	ASNQGQGAEKLF
TRBV6-5	TRBJ2-7	.	ASSSNRGSGYEQY
TRBV20-1	TRBJ1-1	few	SARRQNTEAF
TRBV19	TRBJ2-5	few	ATRDRLGETQY
TRBV11-2	TRBJ2-5	few	ASSSPGTSSQGAQY
TRBV14	TRBJ2-7	few	ASSHGVPSSEQY
TRBV6-1	TRBJ2-6	few	ASSAQGSGANVLT
TRBV9	TRBJ2-1	many	ASSGLYNEQF
TRBV5-1	TRBJ1-3	few	ASSPGLIGAGNTIY
TRBV4-1	TRBJ2-7	many	ASSHPHRQGLNEQY
TRBV5-1	TRBJ1-5	many	ASSSQGRDSNQPQH
TRBV5-1	TRBJ2-3	.	ASSLLLATDTQY
TRBV7-2	TRBJ1-4	.	ASSLFVGHEGEKLF
TRBV28	TRBJ2-7	.	ASSLGSIRPEQY
TRBV5-1	TRBJ2-7	.	ASSFQDRVYEQY
TRBV28	TRBJ1-1	few	ASSLMGLNTEAF
TRBV20-1	TRBJ1-3	few	SGGNRDRDTIY
TRBV7-2	TRBJ2-2	few	ASRLQGTGTGELF
TRBV2	TRBJ2-3	.	ASGDWTAFLEGDTQY
TRBV28	TRBJ2-3	few	ASSPQGGTQY
TRBV5-1	TRBJ2-7	.	ASSLARVPYEQY
TRBV11-2	TRBJ2-1	.	ASRQGGYNEQF
TRBV4-1	TRBJ1-4	.	ASSHPGTGRVDEKLF
TRBV20-1	TRBJ2-5	few	SARVEDREETQY
TRBV20-1	TRBJ1-2	few	SARTLWHNYGYT